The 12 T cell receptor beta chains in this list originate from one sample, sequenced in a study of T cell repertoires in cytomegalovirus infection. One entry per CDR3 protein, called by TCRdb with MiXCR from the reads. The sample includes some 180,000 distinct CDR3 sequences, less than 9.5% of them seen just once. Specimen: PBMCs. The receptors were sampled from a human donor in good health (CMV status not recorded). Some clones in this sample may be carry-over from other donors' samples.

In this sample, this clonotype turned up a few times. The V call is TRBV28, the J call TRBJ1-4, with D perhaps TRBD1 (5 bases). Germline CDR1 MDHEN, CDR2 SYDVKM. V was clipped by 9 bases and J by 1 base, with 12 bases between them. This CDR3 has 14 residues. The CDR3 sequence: CASSGRITNEKLFF. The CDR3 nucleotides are TGTGCCAGTTCGGGACGGATAACTAATGAAAAACTGTTTTTT.

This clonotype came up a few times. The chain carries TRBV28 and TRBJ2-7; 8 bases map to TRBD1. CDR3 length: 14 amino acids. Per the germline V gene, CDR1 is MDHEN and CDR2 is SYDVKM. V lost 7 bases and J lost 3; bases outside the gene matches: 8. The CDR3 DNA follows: TGTGCCAGCATAAAGACAGGGGCGAGCTACGAGCAGTACTTC. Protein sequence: CASIKTGASYEQYF.

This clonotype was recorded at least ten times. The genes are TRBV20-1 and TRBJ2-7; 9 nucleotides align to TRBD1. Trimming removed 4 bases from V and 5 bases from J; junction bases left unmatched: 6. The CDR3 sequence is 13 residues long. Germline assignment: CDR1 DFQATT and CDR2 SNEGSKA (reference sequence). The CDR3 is CSATNRGRNEQYF. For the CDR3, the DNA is TGCAGTGCTACTAACAGGGGGCGGAACGAGCAGTACTTC.

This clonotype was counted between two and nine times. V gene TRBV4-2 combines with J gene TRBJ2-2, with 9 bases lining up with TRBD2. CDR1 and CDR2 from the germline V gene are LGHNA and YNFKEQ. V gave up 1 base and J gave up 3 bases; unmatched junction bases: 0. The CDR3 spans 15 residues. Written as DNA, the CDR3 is TGTGCCAGCAGCCAAGGGACTAGCGACACCGGGGAGCTGTTTTTT. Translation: CASSQGTSDTGELFF.

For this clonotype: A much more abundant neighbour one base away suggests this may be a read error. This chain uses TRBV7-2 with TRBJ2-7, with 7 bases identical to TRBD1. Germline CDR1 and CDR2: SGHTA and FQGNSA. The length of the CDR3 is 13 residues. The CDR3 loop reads CASSAGTEYEHYF. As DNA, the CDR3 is TGTGCCAGCAGCGCCGGGACAGAGTACGAGCACTACTTC. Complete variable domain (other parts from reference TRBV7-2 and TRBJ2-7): GAGVSQSPSNKVTEKGKDVELRCDPISGHTALYWYRQSLGQGLEFLIYFQGNSAPDKSGLPSDRFSAERTGGSVSTLTIQRTQQEDSAVYLCASSAGTEYEHYFGPGTRLTVT.

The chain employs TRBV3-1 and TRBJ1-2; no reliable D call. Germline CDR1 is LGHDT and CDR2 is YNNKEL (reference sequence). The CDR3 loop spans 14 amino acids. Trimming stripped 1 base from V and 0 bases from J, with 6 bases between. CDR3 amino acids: CASSQVEANYGYTF. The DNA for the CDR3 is TGTGCCAGCAGCCAAGTAGAAGCTAACTATGGCTACACCTTC.

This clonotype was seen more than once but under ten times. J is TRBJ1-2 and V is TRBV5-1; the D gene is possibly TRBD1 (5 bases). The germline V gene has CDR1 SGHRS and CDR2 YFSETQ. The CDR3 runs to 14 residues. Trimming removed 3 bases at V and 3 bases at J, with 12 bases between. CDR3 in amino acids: CASSSGPGDYGYTF. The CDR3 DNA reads TGCGCCAGCAGCTCGGGACCGGGGGACTATGGCTACACCTTC.

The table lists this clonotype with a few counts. CDR3 residues: CASSTTADNYGYTF. The DNA for the CDR3 is TGTGCCAGCAGCACAACGGCAGACAACTATGGCTACACCTTC. V gene TRBV7-8 combines with J gene TRBJ1-2; D is unclear. The CDR3 extends over 14 amino acids. Germline values: CDR1 SGHVS, CDR2 FQNEAQ. The V gene lost 5 bases and the J gene lost 2 bases, with 12 bases spanning the gap.

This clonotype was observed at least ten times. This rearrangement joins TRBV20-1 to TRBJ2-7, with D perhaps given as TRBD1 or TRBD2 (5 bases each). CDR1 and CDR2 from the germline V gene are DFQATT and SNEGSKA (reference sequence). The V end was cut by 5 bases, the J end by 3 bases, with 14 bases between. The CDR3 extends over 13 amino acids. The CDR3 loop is CSAPDPRGYEQYF. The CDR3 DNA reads TGCAGTGCTCCTGACCCGAGGGGCTACGAGCAGTACTTC.

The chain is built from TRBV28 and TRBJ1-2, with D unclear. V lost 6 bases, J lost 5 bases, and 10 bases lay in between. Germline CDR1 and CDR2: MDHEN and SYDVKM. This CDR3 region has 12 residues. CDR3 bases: TGTGCCAGCAGGGCGGTGGATTATGGCTACACCTTC. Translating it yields CASRAVDYGYTF.

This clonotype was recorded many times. CDR3 amino acids: CASSRQSGGGTDTQYF. The CDR3, as DNA: TGTGCCAGCAGCCGTCAATCGGGGGGGGGAACAGATACGCAGTATTTT. V usage is TRBV7-6 and J usage is TRBJ2-3, with 8 nucleotides matching TRBD2. The V segment lost 5 bases and the J segment 3 bases; nucleotides outside the gene matches: 10. This CDR3 region has 16 residues. Germline-derived CDR1 and CDR2 are SGHVS and FNYEAQ.

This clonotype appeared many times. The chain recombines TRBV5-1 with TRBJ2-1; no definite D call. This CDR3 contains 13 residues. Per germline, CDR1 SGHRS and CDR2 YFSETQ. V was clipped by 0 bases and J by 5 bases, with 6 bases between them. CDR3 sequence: CASSLGFDNEQFF. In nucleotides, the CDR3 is TGCGCCAGCAGCTTGGGCTTCGACAATGAGCAGTTCTTC.